The source of this TCR beta chain is a study of CD8+CD57+ T cells in acquired aplastic anemia. Study-wide context: The study obtained an average of about 3.1 ug of DNA from sorted CD4+ and CD8+ cells. Among healthy donors, CD4+ cells averaged about 11 million reads.

Study outcomes and limitations: Overlap between patients and controls comprised 25 to 30 CD8+ CDR3 sequences.

The template used for profiling TCR beta VDJ and CDR3 was genomic DNA. TCRdb processed the reads anew with MiXCR; each CDR3 protein has one entry. The sample comprises about 160,000 distinct CDR3 sequences, roughly 47% of which are singletons, and approximately 1% rests with the top ten. Germline V gives CDR1 SGHRS, CDR2 YFSETQ. The ends lost 4 bases at V and 2 bases at J; junction bases unmatched: 5. The length of the CDR3 is 15 residues. This clonotype was counted many times. Its antigen is as yet unknown. What was sequenced was sorted CD4+, CD8+, or CD8+CD57+ T cells (not recorded which) from PBMCs. The rearrangement links TRBV5-1 to TRBJ2-1; 8 positions match TRBD1. The receptor comes from a human donor in good health. CDR3 sequence (DNA): TGCGCCAGCAGCGGACAGGGATCCCCCTACAATGAGCAGTTCTTC. This sequence encodes CASSGQGSPYNEQFF.